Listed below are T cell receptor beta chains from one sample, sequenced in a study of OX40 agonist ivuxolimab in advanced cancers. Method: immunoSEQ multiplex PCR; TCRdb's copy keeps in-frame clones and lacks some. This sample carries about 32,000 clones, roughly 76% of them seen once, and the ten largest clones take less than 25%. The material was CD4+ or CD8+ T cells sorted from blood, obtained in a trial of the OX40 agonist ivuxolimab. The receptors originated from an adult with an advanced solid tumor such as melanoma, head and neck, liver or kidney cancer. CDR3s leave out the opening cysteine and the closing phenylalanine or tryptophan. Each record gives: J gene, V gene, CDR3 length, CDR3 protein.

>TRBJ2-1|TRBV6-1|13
ASNQAGSTYNEQF
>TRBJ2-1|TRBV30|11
AWSRRAGDEQF
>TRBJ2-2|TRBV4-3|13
ASSKQGAGTGELF
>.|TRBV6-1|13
ASINPSLGDYEQY
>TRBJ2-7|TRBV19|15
ASTKGLALGSSYEQY
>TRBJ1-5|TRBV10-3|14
AISASYGTGDQPQH
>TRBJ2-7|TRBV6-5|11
ASSSQGAGEQY
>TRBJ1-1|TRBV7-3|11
ASSRTRNTEAF
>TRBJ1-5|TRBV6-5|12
ASSPQGAAQPQH
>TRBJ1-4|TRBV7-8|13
ASSSDRALREKLF
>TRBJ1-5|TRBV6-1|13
ASSDTGLGNQPQH
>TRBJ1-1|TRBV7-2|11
ASSLDHTGEAF
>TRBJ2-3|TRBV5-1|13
ASSLAPSGTDTQY
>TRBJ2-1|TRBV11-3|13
ASSVLAGVGNEQF
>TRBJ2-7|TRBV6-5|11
ASSDSGNYEQY
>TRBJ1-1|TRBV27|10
ASRAGWTEAF
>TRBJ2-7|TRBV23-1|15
ASSQFYPGRVDYEQY
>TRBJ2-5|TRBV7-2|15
ASSLGTSGAPQETQY
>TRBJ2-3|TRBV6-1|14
ASSGLAGKRTDTQY
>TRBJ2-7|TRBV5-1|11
ASSSGLDYEQY
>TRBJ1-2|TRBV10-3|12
AISPRQGSYGYT
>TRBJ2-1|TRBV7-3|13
ASSPRVDINNEQF